This passage covers 19 T cell receptor beta chains from one sample sequenced in a study of control samples from healthy donors and cancer patients. Data came from immunoSEQ multiplex PCR; TCRdb stores just in-frame clones and leaves some out. The table has roughly 49,000 clones, roughly 92% seen once. The sample was PBMCs. These receptor sequences come from a man under 40 with colorectal cancer.

This clone has a handful of counts. The chain recombines TRBV4-2 with TRBJ1-1, with D possibly TRBD1 on 6 matching bases. With 4 bases removed from V and 1 base from J, the gap between germline ends came to 13 bases. The germline V gene encodes CDR1 LGHNA and CDR2 YNFKEQ. There are 15 residues in the CDR3. The CDR3 is CASSLAGGENTEAFF. The DNA of the CDR3 is TGTGCCAGCAGCCTGGCGGGGGGCGAGAACACTGAAGCTTTCTTT.

The chain couples TRBV30 to TRBJ1-4; 7 bases align to TRBD1. Germline CDR1 and CDR2: GTSNPN and SVGIG (reference sequence). V trimming: 6 bases; J trimming: 8 bases; junction bases outside the gene matches: 12. The CDR3 contains 14 residues. The CDR3 reads CACSGQVEREKLFF. CDR3 bases: TGTGCCTGTTCAGGACAGGTTGAGAGGGAAAAACTGTTTTTT.

The rearrangement joins TRBV10-3 to TRBJ2-7; 8 positions agree with TRBD2. V shed 3 bases, J shed 0 bases, and the junction held 4 bases outside the gene matches. The CDR3 contains 15 residues. Germline loops: CDR1 ENHRY, CDR2 SYGVKD. DNA of the CDR3: TGTGCCATCAGTGAAAGCGGGGGTTACTCCTACGAGCAGTACGTC. Protein sequence: CAISESGGYSYEQYV.

The gene calls are TRBV6-5 and TRBJ1-2, with 8 nucleotides matching TRBD1. The germline V gene encodes CDR1 MNHEY and CDR2 SVGAGI. The CDR3 covers 14 residues. Germline trimming cut 3 bases from V and 4 bases from J; bases unmatched to any gene: 4. The CDR3 spells CASSYTGGVYGYTF. The CDR3 DNA sequence: TGTGCCAGCAGTTATACAGGGGGGGTCTATGGCTACACCTTC.

The CDR3 nucleotides read TGTGCCAGCTGCCCCGACCCGGGACAGGGGTCCGTAGGTGAAAAACTGTTTTTT. Translation: CASCPDPGQGSVGEKLFF. V and J are TRBV2 and TRBJ1-4, with TRBD1 matching 10 bases. The V gene's germline CDR1 is SNHLY and CDR2 FYNNEI. The CDR3 is made up of 18 amino acids. J was trimmed by 7 bases and V by 8 bases; bases with no gene match: 19.

V is TRBV4-1 and J is TRBJ2-1, with D possibly matching TRBD2 (5 bases). Germline-derived CDR1 and CDR2 are MGHRA and YSYEKL. The V and J ends lost 6 bases and 8 bases respectively, with 26 bases between them. This CDR3 is 17 amino acids long. The CDR3 here is CASSLSEELSIKDEQFF. The CDR3 region has the DNA TGCGCCAGCAGTCTTAGCGAAGAACTAAGTATTAAGGATGAGCAGTTCTTC.

The V and J genes are TRBV7-8 and TRBJ1-2; tentative D call: TRBD1 (5 bases). Trimming removed 5 bases from V and 0 bases from J, with 13 bases in between. The CDR3 sequence is 15 residues long. Germline loops: CDR1 SGHVS, CDR2 FQNEAQ. CDR3 nucleotide sequence: TGTGCCAGCAGCCTGGGTGGAGGGGCTAACTATGGCTACACCTTC. Protein product: CASSLGGGANYGYTF.

This chain joins TRBV3-1 (or the pseudogene TRBV3-2) and TRBJ2-3; no clear D gene. From germline, CDR1 is LGHDT and CDR2 YNNKEL (reference sequence). The ends were cut back, 2 bases at V and 1 base at J, with 7 bases in the middle. The CDR3 sequence is 14 residues long. The CDR3 sequence is CASSQLIGTDTQYF. The CDR3 DNA reads TGTGCCAGCAGCCAACTGATTGGCACAGATACGCAGTATTTT.

J is TRBJ1-1 and V is TRBV12-3 or TRBV12-4; D not certain. V lost 6 bases to trimming and J lost 1 base, with 3 bases between them. This CDR3 spans 11 amino acids. The CDR3 DNA reads as TGTGCCAGCAGCCCGAACACTGAAGCTTTCTTT. Encoded protein: CASSPNTEAFF.

This clone appeared once. The chain couples TRBV2 to TRBJ2-1; 10 positions agree with TRBD1. This CDR3 spans 15 amino acids. Looked up from germline, CDR1 is SNHLY and CDR2 is FYNNEI. J gave up 3 bases and V 8 bases, and 7 bases lay outside the gene matches. The chain's CDR3 is CASLAGTGDYNEQFF. The DNA of the CDR3 is TGTGCCAGCCTAGCCGGGACAGGGGACTACAATGAGCAGTTCTTC.

CDR3 in amino acids: CASSRRQGGEKLFF. In DNA, the CDR3 is TGTGCCAGCAGCCGTCGACAGGGGGGAGAAAAACTGTTTTTT. This rearrangement joins TRBV5-6 to TRBJ1-4, with 9 bases fitting TRBD1. V lost 4 bases and J lost 8; bases outside the gene matches: 6. Germline CDR1 SGHDT, CDR2 YYEEEE. This CDR3 has 14 residues. The entire variable domain, with the rest obtained from reference TRBV5-6 and TRBJ1-4, is as follows: DAGVTQSPTHLIKTRGQQVTLRCSPKSGHDTVSWYQQALGQGPQFIFQYYEEEERQRGNFPDRFSGHQFPNYSSELNVNALLLGDSALYLCASSRRQGGEKLFFGSGTQLSVL.

The chain couples TRBV7-9 to TRBJ2-7, with D perhaps TRBD1 (5 bases). Germline V gene data show CDR1 as SEHNR and CDR2 as FQNEAQ (reference sequence). V lost 1 base and J lost 7, with 8 bases in between. This CDR3 is built from 12 residues. The CDR3 DNA is TGTGCCAGCAGCTTAGATGACAGAGAGCAGTACTTC. Its protein product is CASSLDDREQYF. Full variable domain (rest looked up from reference TRBV7-9 and TRBJ2-7): DTGVSQNPRHKITKRGQNVTFRCDPISEHNRLYWYRQTLGQGPEFLTYFQNEAQLEKSRLLSDRFSAERPKGSFSTLEIQRTEQGDSAMYLCASSLDDREQYFGPGTRLTVT.

The chain combines TRBV24-1 with TRBJ2-1; 15 bases fit TRBD2. V dropped 0 bases and J dropped 7; count of bases not matched to a gene: 6. Germline CDR1 reads KGHDR; CDR2 reads SFDVKD. The CDR3 is made up of 18 amino acids. The CDR3 loop reads CATSDLRTGTSGGNEQFF. The CDR3 bases are TGTGCCACCAGTGATTTGAGGACCGGGACTAGCGGGGGGAATGAGCAGTTCTTC.

V usage is TRBV25-1 and J usage is TRBJ1-1; D perhaps matches TRBD1 (5 bases). CDR1 and CDR2 (germline): MGHDK, SYGVNS. The germline V and J ends were trimmed by 6 bases and 4 bases, with 12 bases remaining between them. CDR3 length: 13 amino acids. The CDR3 region has the DNA TGTGCCAGCAGACGGGGCGAGAGCACTGAAGCTTTCTTT. The encoded protein is CASRRGESTEAFF.

The CDR3 is CASSRGLDTQYF. The CDR3 nucleotides read TGTGCCAGCAGCAGGGGATTAGATACGCAGTATTTT. The gene calls are TRBV2 and TRBJ2-3; TRBD1 might be the D (6 bases). Germline assignment: CDR1 SNHLY and CDR2 FYNNEI. V was cut by 6 bases and J by 5 bases, with 9 bases left in between. This CDR3 contains 12 residues.

This chain joins TRBV5-4 and TRBJ2-3, with a weak D call TRBD2 (5 bases). The length of the CDR3 is 15 residues. V was cut by 1 base and J by 5 bases, with 14 bases left in between. Germline CDR1 SGHNT, CDR2 YYREEE (reference sequence). CDR3 sequence reads: CASSLRGIREDTQYF. The CDR3, as DNA: TGTGCCAGCAGCTTGCGGGGAATCCGGGAAGATACGCAGTATTTT.

This clone was seen only once. V and J are TRBV14 and TRBJ2-7; D is undetermined. The germline V gene has CDR1 SGHDN and CDR2 FVKESK. This CDR3 comprises 14 residues. Trimming left V 2 bases short and J 5 bases short, with 13 bases between. CDR3 amino acids: CASSQRQVFDEQYF. The CDR3 nucleotides read TGTGCCAGCAGCCAAAGGCAGGTTTTCGACGAGCAGTACTTC.

This sequence joins TRBV9 and TRBJ2-1, with D possibly matching TRBD2 (5 bases). Trimming left V 0 bases short and J 7 bases short, with 8 bases between. Per the germline V gene, CDR1 is SGDLS and CDR2 is YYNGEE. The CDR3 runs to 13 residues. The chain's CDR3 is CASSVGGWNEQFF. CDR3 DNA sequence: TGTGCCAGCAGCGTAGGAGGGTGGAATGAGCAGTTCTTC.

This chain joins TRBV19 and TRBJ1-5; 10 bases line up with TRBD1. The CDR3 is made up of 15 amino acids. After removal of 5 bases from V and 1 base from J, the junction contained 2 bases not matched to a gene. Germline V gives CDR1 LNHDA, CDR2 SQIVND (reference sequence). CDR3 sequence reads: CASSLGQGSNQPQHF. The CDR3 DNA reads as TGTGCCAGTAGTTTGGGACAGGGGAGCAATCAGCCCCAGCATTTT.